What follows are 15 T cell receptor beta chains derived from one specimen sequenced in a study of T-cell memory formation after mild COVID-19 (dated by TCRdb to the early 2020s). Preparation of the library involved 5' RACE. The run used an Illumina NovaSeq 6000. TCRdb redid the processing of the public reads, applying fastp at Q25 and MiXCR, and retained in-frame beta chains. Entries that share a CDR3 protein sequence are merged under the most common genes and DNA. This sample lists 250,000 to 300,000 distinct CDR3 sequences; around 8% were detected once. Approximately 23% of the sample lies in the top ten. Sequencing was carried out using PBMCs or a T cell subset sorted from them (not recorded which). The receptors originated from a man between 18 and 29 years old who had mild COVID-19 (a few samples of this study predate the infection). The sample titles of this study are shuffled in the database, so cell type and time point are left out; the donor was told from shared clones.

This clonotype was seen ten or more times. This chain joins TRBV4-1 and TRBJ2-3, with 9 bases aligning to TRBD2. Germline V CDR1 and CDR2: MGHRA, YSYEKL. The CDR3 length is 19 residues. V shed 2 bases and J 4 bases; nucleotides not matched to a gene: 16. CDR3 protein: CASSQPGRRGAGGSDTQYF. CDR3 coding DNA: TGCGCCAGCAGCCAACCAGGGAGAAGAGGAGCGGGGGGTTCAGATACGCAGTATTTT.

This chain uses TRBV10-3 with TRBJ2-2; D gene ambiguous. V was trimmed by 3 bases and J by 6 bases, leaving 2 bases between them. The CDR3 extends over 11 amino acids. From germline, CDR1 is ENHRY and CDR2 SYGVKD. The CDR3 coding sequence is TGTGCCATCAGTGAAGCCGGGGAGCTGTTTTTT. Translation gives CAISEAGELFF.

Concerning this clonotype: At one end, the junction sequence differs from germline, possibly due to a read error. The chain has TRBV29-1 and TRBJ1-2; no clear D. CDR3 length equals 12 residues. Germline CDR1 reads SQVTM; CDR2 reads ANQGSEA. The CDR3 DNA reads TGCAGCGTTTTGGAGGGAAACTCTGGCTACACCTTC. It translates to CSVLEGNSGYTF.

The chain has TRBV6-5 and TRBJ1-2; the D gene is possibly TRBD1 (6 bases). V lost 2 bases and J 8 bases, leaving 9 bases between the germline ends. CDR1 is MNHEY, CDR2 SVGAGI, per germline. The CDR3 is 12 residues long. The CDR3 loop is CASSYGQGGYTF. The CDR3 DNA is TGTGCCAGCAGTTACGGGCAGGGGGGCTACACCTTC.

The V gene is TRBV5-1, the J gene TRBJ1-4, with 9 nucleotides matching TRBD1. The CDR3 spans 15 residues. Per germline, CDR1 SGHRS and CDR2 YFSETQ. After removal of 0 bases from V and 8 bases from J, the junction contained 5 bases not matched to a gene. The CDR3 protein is CASSLAGQGNEKLFF. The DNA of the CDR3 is TGCGCCAGCAGCTTGGCGGGACAGGGCAACGAAAAACTGTTTTTT. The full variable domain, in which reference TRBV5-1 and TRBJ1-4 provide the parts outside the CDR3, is KAGVTQTPRYLIKTRGQQVTLSCSPISGHRSVSWYQQTPGQGLQFLFEYFSETQRNKGNFPGRFSGRQFSNSRSEMNVSTLELGDSALYLCASSLAGQGNEKLFFGSGTQLSVL.

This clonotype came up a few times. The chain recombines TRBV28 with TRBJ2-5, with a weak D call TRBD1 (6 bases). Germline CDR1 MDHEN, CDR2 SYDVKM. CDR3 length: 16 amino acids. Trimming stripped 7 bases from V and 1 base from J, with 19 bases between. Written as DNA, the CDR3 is TGTGCCAGCACTCCCCCGAGAGGGACACTCCAAGAGACCCAGTACTTC. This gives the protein CASTPPRGTLQETQYF.

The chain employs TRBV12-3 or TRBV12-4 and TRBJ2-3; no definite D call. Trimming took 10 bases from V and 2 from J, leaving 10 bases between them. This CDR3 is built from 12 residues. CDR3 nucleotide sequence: TGTGCCACGCTAGGCCTCACAGATACGCAGTATTTT. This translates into CATLGLTDTQYF.

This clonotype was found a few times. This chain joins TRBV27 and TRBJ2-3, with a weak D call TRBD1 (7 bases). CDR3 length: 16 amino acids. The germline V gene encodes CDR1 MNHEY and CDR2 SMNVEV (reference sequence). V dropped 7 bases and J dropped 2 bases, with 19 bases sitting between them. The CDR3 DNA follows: TGTGCCAGCACCCTCAGGGGGGAATGGCTCACAGATACGCAGTATTTT. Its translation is CASTLRGEWLTDTQYF.

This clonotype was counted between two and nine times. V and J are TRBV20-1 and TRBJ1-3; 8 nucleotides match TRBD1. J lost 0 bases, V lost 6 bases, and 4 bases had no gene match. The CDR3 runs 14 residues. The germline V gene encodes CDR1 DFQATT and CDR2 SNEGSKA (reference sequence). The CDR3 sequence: CSAGTGTSGNTIYF. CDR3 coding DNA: TGCAGTGCGGGGACAGGAACCTCTGGAAACACCATATATTTT.

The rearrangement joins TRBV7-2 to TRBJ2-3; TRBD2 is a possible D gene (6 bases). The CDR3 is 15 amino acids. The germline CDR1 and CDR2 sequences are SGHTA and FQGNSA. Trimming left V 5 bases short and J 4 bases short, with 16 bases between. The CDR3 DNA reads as TGTGCCAGCAGCGCCGGCGGGGCGCATTCAGATACGCAGTATTTT. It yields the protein CASSAGGAHSDTQYF.

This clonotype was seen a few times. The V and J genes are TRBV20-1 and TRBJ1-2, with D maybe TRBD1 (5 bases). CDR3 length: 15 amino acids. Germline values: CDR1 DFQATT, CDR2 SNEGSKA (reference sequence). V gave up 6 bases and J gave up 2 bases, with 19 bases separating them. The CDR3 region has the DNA TGCAGTGCCAGCGCCCCCGGGGACCGGAACTATGGCTACACCTTC. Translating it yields CSASAPGDRNYGYTF.

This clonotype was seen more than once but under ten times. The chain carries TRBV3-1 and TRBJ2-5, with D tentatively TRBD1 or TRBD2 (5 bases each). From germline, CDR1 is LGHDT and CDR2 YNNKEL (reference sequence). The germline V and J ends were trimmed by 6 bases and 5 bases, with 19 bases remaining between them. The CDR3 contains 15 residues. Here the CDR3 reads CASSPRGRGPETQYF. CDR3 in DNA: TGTGCCAGCAGTCCCCGGGGCCGGGGTCCCGAGACCCAGTACTTC.

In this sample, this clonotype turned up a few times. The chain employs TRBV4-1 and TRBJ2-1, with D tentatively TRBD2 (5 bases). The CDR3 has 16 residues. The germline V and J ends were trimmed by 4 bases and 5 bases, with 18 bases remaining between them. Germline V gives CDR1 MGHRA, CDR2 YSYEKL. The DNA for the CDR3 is TGCGCCAGCAGCCGGATCGGCCTTGCCGGGAACAATGAGCAGTTCTTC. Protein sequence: CASSRIGLAGNNEQFF.

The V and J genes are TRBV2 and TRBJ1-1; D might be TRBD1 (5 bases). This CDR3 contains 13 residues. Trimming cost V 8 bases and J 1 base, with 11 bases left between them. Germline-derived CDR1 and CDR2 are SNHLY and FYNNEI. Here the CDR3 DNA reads TGTGCCAGCTGGTGGGGGGGGAACACTGAAGCTTTCTTT. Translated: CASWWGGNTEAFF.

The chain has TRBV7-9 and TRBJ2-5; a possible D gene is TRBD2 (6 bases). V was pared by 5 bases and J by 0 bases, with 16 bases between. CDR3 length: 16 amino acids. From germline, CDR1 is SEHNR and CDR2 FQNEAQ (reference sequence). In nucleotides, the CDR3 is TGTGCCAGCAGCCCGGGAGCCGACACCTACCAAGAGACCCAGTACTTC. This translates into CASSPGADTYQETQYF.